A selection of T cell receptor beta chains follows, all from one sample in a study of T cell changes during pregnancy in multiple sclerosis. Only in-frame clones appear in the TCRdb table, and some are missing; sequencing was by immunoSEQ multiplex PCR. The sample lists some 45,000 clones, about 85% occurring once. The source was CD4+ T cells from peripheral blood mononuclear cells, collected after pregnancy. The receptors here all came from a female donor with multiple sclerosis, enrolled in a pregnancy study. The CDR3 runs from the conserved cysteine through the conserved F or W. A D gene is named only where the DNA matches it firmly. Clone size is stated in some rows and not others, as once, few, many or a class when expanded.

TGTGCCAGCAGCTTGAGGGACTGGAGCTCCTACAATGAGCAGTTCTTC,CASSLRDWSSYNEQFF,NA,NA,16,TRBV5-5,TRBJ2-1
TGTGCCAGCAGTTTGGAGGCTCTGGAAGATACGCAGTATTTT,CASSLEALEDTQYF,NA,NA,14,TRBV27,TRBJ2-3
TGTGCCAGCAGTAAAGGGAGGGGAGGGCCCTACGAGCAGTACTTC,CASSKGRGGPYEQYF,TRBD2,NA,15,TRBV2,TRBJ2-7
TGTGCCAGCAGTTCCGGACGGGGAACGATGAACACTGAAGCTTTCTTT,CASSSGRGTMNTEAFF,NA,NA,16,TRBV27,TRBJ1-1
TGTGCCAGCAAGAACAGCGGGGGTCAAGAGACCCAGTACTTC,CASKNSGGQETQYF,TRBD2,NA,14,TRBV7-2,TRBJ2-5
TGTGCCAGCAGCGGCGGTGGCTCCTACAATGAGCAGTTCTTC,CASSGGGSYNEQFF,NA,NA,14,TRBV5-4,TRBJ2-1
TGTGCCATCAGTGTTCCCGGGGGGCGCACTGAAGCTTTCTTT,CAISVPGGRTEAFF,NA,once,14,TRBV10-3,TRBJ1-1
TGCAGCGTGAAGGAAACAGGTCCTAATTCACCCCTCCACTTT,CSVKETGPNSPLHF,NA,NA,14,TRBV29-1,TRBJ1-6
TGTGCCAGCAGCTTGTTCAATAGCTGGCTTGGCTACACCTTC,CASSLFNSWLGYTF,NA,NA,14,TRBV5-4,TRBJ1-2
TGTGCCAGCAGCTTTTTGCAGGCGACTGAAGCTTTCTTT,CASSFLQATEAFF,NA,NA,13,TRBV7-2,TRBJ1-1
TGTGCCAGCAGTGAACTAGCGGTAGGAGATACGCAGTATTTT,CASSELAVGDTQYF,TRBD2,NA,14,TRBV6-1,TRBJ2-3
TGCGCCAGCAGCAGGGGACAGGGAAGCGATACGCAGTATTTT,CASSRGQGSDTQYF,TRBD1,NA,14,TRBV5-1,TRBJ2-3
TGTGCCAGCAGTTCTGCCAGGGGGCAGGGTGGCTACACCTTC,CASSSARGQGGYTF,TRBD1,NA,14,TRBV6-6,TRBJ1-2
TGTGCCAGCAGCAAGAACAGGGGCCCGCGCTCTGGAAACACCATATATTTT,CASSKNRGPRSGNTIYF,NA,NA,17,TRBV21-1,TRBJ1-3
TGTGCCATCAGTTGGGAGGGCGAAGAAAAACTGTTTTTT,CAISWEGEEKLFF,NA,few,13,TRBV10-3,TRBJ1-4
TGCAGTGCCTACGACAGCACTGAAGCTTTCTTT,CSAYDSTEAFF,NA,NA,11,TRBV20-1,TRBJ1-1
TGTGCCATCAGTGAGTCAGGGGTTGGGAATCAGCCCCAGCATTTT,CAISESGVGNQPQHF,NA,NA,15,TRBV10-3,TRBJ1-5
TGTGCCAGCAGTGGGCGGTCGGCGGCCGGAGGCTACACCTTC,CASSGRSAAGGYTF,NA,once,14,TRBV2,TRBJ1-2
TGTGCCAGCAGCCCAGGACAGGGGGAAGGAAACGAGCAGTACTTC,CASSPGQGEGNEQYF,TRBD1,NA,15,TRBV11-3,TRBJ2-7
TGTGCCAGCAGCCTCAGGGTTCATAATTCACCCCTCCACTTT,CASSLRVHNSPLHF,NA,NA,14,TRBV13,TRBJ1-6
TGTGCCAGCACCAGGACAGACTTTTCGCCCCAGCATTTT,CASTRTDFSPQHF,NA,NA,13,TRBV7-2,TRBJ1-5
TGTGCCAGCAGTAGTAGCGGCCCGGGCGATGAGCAGTTCTTC,CASSSSGPGDEQFF,NA,NA,14,TRBV9,TRBJ2-1
TGTGCCAGCAGCTTAGGGAGTAGCGGGGGGTATGAGCAGTTCTTC,CASSLGSSGGYEQFF,TRBD2,NA,15,TRBV7-2,TRBJ2-1
TGTGCCAGCAGTTTGTCCAGGGTGGCAGATACGCAGTATTTT,CASSLSRVADTQYF,NA,NA,14,TRBV27,TRBJ2-3
TGTGCCAGCAGCTTATGGGACAGGGGGCCTGACTATGGCTACACCTTC,CASSLWDRGPDYGYTF,TRBD1,NA,16,TRBV7-9,TRBJ1-2
TGTGCCAGAAGCTTAGTTAGGTCAGGGAAGCAAGAGACCCAGTACTTC,CARSLVRSGKQETQYF,NA,NA,16,TRBV7-5,TRBJ2-5
TGTGCCGTCGGACAGGGAGGAAACTATGGCTACACCTTC,CAVGQGGNYGYTF,TRBD1,NA,13,TRBV10-3,TRBJ1-2
TGTGCTAGCAGCTTAAACACCAGACAAGAGACCCAGTACTTC,CASSLNTRQETQYF,NA,NA,14,TRBV7-7,TRBJ2-5
TGTGCCAGCAGCTTGAAACTAGCGACTAGCACAGATACGCAGTATTTT,CASSLKLATSTDTQYF,TRBD2,few,16,TRBV5-6,TRBJ2-3
TGTGCCAGCAGTTTACGGGGTATGTGGAATCAGCCCCAGCATTTT,CASSLRGMWNQPQHF,NA,NA,15,TRBV27,TRBJ1-5
TGTGCCAGCAGTGAATTCCGGGTTGCGGAGACCCAGTACTTC,CASSEFRVAETQYF,NA,once,14,TRBV25-1,TRBJ2-5
TGTGCCTGGAATCGGATTGTAGGGGGCTCGACCACCTGGGAGCTGTTTTTT,CAWNRIVGGSTTWELFF,TRBD1,NA,17,TRBV30,TRBJ2-2
TGTGCCAGCAGCCAACAGGCTGATAATGAAAAACTGTTTTTT,CASSQQADNEKLFF,NA,NA,14,TRBV7-9,TRBJ1-4
TGCGCCAGCAGCTTGGCCCCTACGGTGGGGGACAAGAAGTTCTTC,CASSLAPTVGDKKFF,NA,NA,15,TRBV5-1,TRBJ2-1
TGCGCCAGCAGCTTCGACATGAACTATGGCTACACCTTC,CASSFDMNYGYTF,NA,few,13,TRBV5-1,TRBJ1-2
TGTGCCAGCAGTCCGAGCGGGGGGGGTAGCACAGATACGCAGTATTTT,CASSPSGGGSTDTQYF,TRBD2,NA,16,TRBV2,TRBJ2-3
TGTGCCACCAGCGCCAGGGTGAATCAGCCCCAGCATTTT,CATSARVNQPQHF,NA,NA,13,TRBV15,TRBJ1-5
TGTGCCAGCAGTGAGACCGGGACACTGACTGAAAAACTGTTTTTT,CASSETGTLTEKLFF,NA,NA,15,TRBV2,TRBJ1-4
TGTGCCAGCAGCGCGGGACAGCTCCAAGAGACCCAGTACTTC,CASSAGQLQETQYF,NA,NA,14,TRBV11-1,TRBJ2-5
TGTGCCAGCAGCCCAGGGGTATCTGAGACCCAGTACTTC,CASSPGVSETQYF,NA,NA,13,TRBV5-6,TRBJ2-5
TGTGCCAGCAGCCTCTGGACAGGCGTCGAAGCTTTCTTT,CASSLWTGVEAFF,TRBD1,NA,13,TRBV7-2,TRBJ1-1
TGTGCCAGCAGCCCCGGAGACAGGGGCAATCAGCCCCAGCATTTT,CASSPGDRGNQPQHF,TRBD1,NA,15,TRBV7-9,TRBJ1-5
TGTGCCCGGGGGGGGGCCAACACCGGGGAGCTGTTTTTT,CARGGANTGELFF,TRBD2,once,13,TRBV30,TRBJ2-2
TGTGCCAGCAGTCCGGACATTATAGCCAAAAACATTCAGTACTTC,CASSPDIIAKNIQYF,NA,once,15,TRBV27,TRBJ2-4
TGCAGCTTCCGAGTCGTGGGGGGAGATACGCAGTATTTT,CSFRVVGGDTQYF,NA,NA,13,TRBV29-1,TRBJ2-3
TGTGCCAGCTCACCATCGGTTAGCAATCAGCCCCAGCATTTT,CASSPSVSNQPQHF,NA,NA,14,TRBV18,TRBJ1-5
TGCGCCAGCAGCTTGGCACCTAGCGGGGGCAATGAGCAGTTCTTC,CASSLAPSGGNEQFF,TRBD2,NA,15,TRBV5-1,TRBJ2-1
TGTGCCATCAGTGCCGGGTCCAACTATGGCTACACCTTC,CAISAGSNYGYTF,NA,NA,13,TRBV10-3,TRBJ1-2
TGCAGCGTGGGAAGAACAGGGGACTATGGCTACACCTTC,CSVGRTGDYGYTF,TRBD1,once,13,TRBV29-1,TRBJ1-2
TGCGCCAGCAGCTTGACAGGGGGCTACGAGCAGTACTTC,CASSLTGGYEQYF,TRBD1,NA,13,TRBV5-1,TRBJ2-7
TGTGCCAGCAGTGCGCCGGGACACAAATACGAGCAGTACTTC,CASSAPGHKYEQYF,NA,NA,14,TRBV28,TRBJ2-7
TGTGCCAGTAGTAGGACTAGCGGGGGGGCCGTGGAGACCCAGTACTTC,CASSRTSGGAVETQYF,TRBD2,NA,16,TRBV19,TRBJ2-5
TGCGCCAGCAGCGCCGTGGGGGGACCAGATACGCAGTATTTT,CASSAVGGPDTQYF,NA,NA,14,TRBV5-1,TRBJ2-3
TGTGCCATCAGAACGGGACAGGGGGCGACCGGGGCCAACGTCCTGACTTTC,CAIRTGQGATGANVLTF,TRBD1,NA,17,TRBV10-3,TRBJ2-6
TGTGCCAGCAGCGGCATTGACAGGGGGGAGAATCAGCCCCAGCATTTT,CASSGIDRGENQPQHF,TRBD1,NA,16,TRBV2,TRBJ1-5